This entry lists 31 T cell receptor beta chains sequenced from one sample in a study of cytomegalovirus exposure and HLA in healthy donors. Profiled with immunoSEQ multiplex PCR; TCRdb holds only in-frame clones, not every one. The sample includes around 91,000 clones, about 93% seen only once; the top ten take approximately 1%. The specimen was PBMCs. Source of these receptors: a woman aged 25 to 39 in good health and CMV-seropositive.

This chain uses TRBV2 with TRBJ2-3, with D tentatively TRBD1 (5 bases). V was cut by 1 base and J by 2 bases, with 16 bases left in between. The CDR3 has 17 amino acids. The germline CDR1 and CDR2 sequences are SNHLY and FYNNEI. For the CDR3, the DNA is TGTGCCAGCAGTGAAGTTGACAGCCCATACCACACAGATACGCAGTATTTT. This translates into CASSEVDSPYHTDTQYF.

With regard to this clone: Within the sample, other DNA sequences also encode this same CDR3. The chain recombines TRBV7-9 with TRBJ1-5; D is ambiguous. V was shortened by 3 bases and J by 1 base, with 7 bases between the two germline ends. The germline V gene has CDR1 SEHNR and CDR2 FQNEAQ (reference sequence). The CDR3 runs 14 residues. The CDR3 DNA reads TGTGCCAGCAGCTTGGGCCAAAGCAATCAGCCCCAGCATTTT. Translation: CASSLGQSNQPQHF.

V and J are TRBV27 and TRBJ1-2, with D possibly matching TRBD1 (5 bases). Trimming left V 6 bases short and J 0 bases short, with 14 bases between. The CDR3 is made up of 15 amino acids. The germline V gene encodes CDR1 MNHEY and CDR2 SMNVEV (reference sequence). The CDR3 coding sequence is TGTGCCAGCAGAAAGGGCACAGGAGCTAACTATGGCTACACCTTC. Its protein product is CASRKGTGANYGYTF.

This chain joins TRBV28 and TRBJ2-7, with TRBD1 matching over 10 bases. Unmatched junction bases numbered 4, after V lost 7 bases and J lost 4 bases. This CDR3 region has 13 residues. In germline, CDR1 is MDHEN, CDR2 SYDVKM. CDR3 in DNA: TGTGCCAGCACCGGGACAGGGGCTTACGAGCAGTACTTC. Protein: CASTGTGAYEQYF.

The DNA of the CDR3 is TGTGCCAGCAGCTTAGGCGGTGGCAGGGGGCACGAGCAGTACTTC. Protein: CASSLGGGRGHEQYF. The chain couples TRBV7-2 to TRBJ2-7, with TRBD1 matching 8 bases. J was trimmed by 5 bases and V by 1 base; bases with no gene match: 7. The germline V gene encodes CDR1 SGHTA and CDR2 FQGNSA. CDR3 length: 15 amino acids.

V is TRBV7-2 and J is TRBJ2-1, with a possible D match to TRBD2 (6 bases). Trimming took off 1 base at V and 0 bases at J, with 7 bases between the two ends. The CDR3 runs to 15 residues. Germline-derived CDR1 and CDR2 are SGHTA and FQGNSA. The CDR3 reads CASSLDSGSYNEQFF. CDR3 nucleotide sequence: TGTGCCAGCAGCTTAGATAGCGGCTCCTACAATGAGCAGTTCTTC.

V is TRBV2 and J is TRBJ1-2, with D tentatively TRBD1 (5 bases). Trimming took 4 bases from V and 4 from J, leaving 16 bases between them. CDR1 and CDR2 (germline): SNHLY, FYNNEI. The CDR3 is 15 residues long. The DNA for the CDR3 is TGTGCCAGCAGTGGAGAGGGGCGGGGCGGCTATGGCTACACCTTC. Its translation: CASSGEGRGGYGYTF.

The chain combines TRBV6-5 with TRBJ2-5; TRBD1 matches 8 bases. In germline, CDR1 is MNHEY, CDR2 SVGAGI. With 6 bases clipped from V and 6 bases from J, the junction kept 6 bases outside the gene matches. This CDR3 has 13 residues. In DNA form, the CDR3 reads TGTGCCAGCAGCTCTGGACAGGGACAGACCCAGTACTTC. Its translation: CASSSGQGQTQYF.

This clone was seen only once. J is TRBJ1-2 and V is TRBV30; 11 bases map to TRBD1. V lost 4 bases to trimming and J lost 8 bases; unmatched junction nucleotides: 3. The CDR3 extends over 12 amino acids. Germline assignment: CDR1 GTSNPN and CDR2 SVGIG (reference sequence). This chain's CDR3 is CAWNRDRGGYTF. In nucleotides, the CDR3 is TGTGCCTGGAACCGGGACAGGGGGGGCTACACCTTC.

The V and J genes are TRBV2 and TRBJ2-7, with D hard to call. This CDR3 has 12 amino acids. Germline V gene lookup returns CDR1 SNHLY and CDR2 FYNNEI. Deletions cut 5 bases from V and 2 bases from J, with 7 bases between. The CDR3 DNA reads as TGTGCCAGCAGTCCTTCCCCCTACGAGCAGTACTTC. This sequence encodes CASSPSPYEQYF.

This sequence joins TRBV14 and TRBJ2-7; 11 nucleotides agree with TRBD1. There are 17 residues in the CDR3. Germline V gene sequence: CDR1 SGHDN, CDR2 FVKESK. The J segment lost 2 bases and the V segment lost 1 base, leaving 7 bases of the junction unmatched. This CDR3 is CASSQGGQGGKTYEQYF. Written as DNA, the CDR3 is TGTGCCAGCAGCCAAGGGGGACAGGGGGGGAAAACCTACGAGCAGTACTTC. Based on the CDR3 plus reference TRBV14 and TRBJ2-7, the full variable domain is EAGVTQFPSHSVIEKGQTVTLRCDPISGHDNLYWYRRVMGKEIKFLLHFVKESKQDESGMPNNRFLAERTGGTYSTLKVQPAELEDSGVYFCASSQGGQGGKTYEQYFGPGTRLTVT.

The chain carries TRBV4-3 and TRBJ2-3, with D possibly matching TRBD2 (7 bases). The CDR3 spans 18 residues. CDR1 LGHNA and CDR2 YSLEER come from the germline V gene. V lost 2 bases and J lost 2, with 20 bases in between. Written as DNA, the CDR3 is TGCGCCAGCAGCCAAAAGAGGGGGGGGCAGCTCGCCACAGATACGCAGTATTTT. This sequence encodes CASSQKRGGQLATDTQYF.

In DNA form, the CDR3 reads TGTGCCAGTAGTATGGGGCGGGAGGGCCCCGAGACCCAGTACTTC. Its protein product is CASSMGREGPETQYF. The rearrangement joins TRBV19 to TRBJ2-5; 9 bases align to TRBD2. The germline V gene has CDR1 LNHDA and CDR2 SQIVND (reference sequence). This CDR3 has 15 amino acids. V dropped 3 bases and J dropped 5; count of bases not matched to a gene: 7.

This rearrangement joins TRBV19 to TRBJ2-7; no definite D call. Germline V gene data show CDR1 as LNHDA and CDR2 as SQIVND (reference sequence). The CDR3 extends over 15 amino acids. Trimming removed 3 bases from V and 4 bases from J, with 16 bases in between. Here the CDR3 reads CASSMDRAMRYEQYF. The CDR3 DNA reads TGTGCCAGTAGTATGGATCGTGCGATGAGGTACGAGCAGTACTTC.

The chain recombines TRBV5-1 with TRBJ2-1; TRBD2 matches 7 bases. The CDR3 length is 15 residues. CDR1 SGHRS and CDR2 YFSETQ come from the germline V gene. Trimming at V came to 5 bases and at J to 8 bases, leaving 13 bases not matched to a gene. CDR3 coding DNA: TGCGCCAGCAGTCAGACTAGCCCCCATGTTGATGAGCAGTTCTTC. Translating gives CASSQTSPHVDEQFF.

The chain couples TRBV28 to TRBJ2-3; 7 bases are shared with TRBD2. Trimming removed 6 bases from V and 0 bases from J; junction bases left unmatched: 3. CDR1 and CDR2 from the germline V gene are MDHEN and SYDVKM. The length of the CDR3 is 14 residues. In DNA, the CDR3 is TGTGCCAGCAGCAGTAGCGGGAGCACAGATACGCAGTATTTT. It yields the protein CASSSSGSTDTQYF.

V usage is TRBV29-1 and J usage is TRBJ2-7; 7 nucleotides align to TRBD1. Germline V gives CDR1 SQVTM, CDR2 ANQGSEA. V lost 3 bases and J lost 2; bases outside the gene matches: 10. The CDR3 runs to 15 residues. CDR3 DNA: TGCAGCGTTGAGATGAGCGACAGGGCTACCTACGAGCAGTACTTC. Protein sequence: CSVEMSDRATYEQYF.

The chain recombines TRBV7-8 with TRBJ2-1; 10 bases align to TRBD2. Germline trimming cut 1 base from V and 5 bases from J; bases unmatched to any gene: 11. The germline V gene has CDR1 SGHVS and CDR2 FQNEAQ. This CDR3 is built from 18 residues. CDR3 coding DNA: TGTGCCAGCAGCTTAGGACACGTGAGGACTAGCGGAAACAATGAGCAGTTCTTC. Its protein is CASSLGHVRTSGNNEQFF.

The chain is built from TRBV6-1 and TRBJ2-5, with 11 bases that match TRBD2. The CDR3 length is 16 residues. From germline, CDR1 is MNHNS and CDR2 SASEGT. V lost 3 bases to trimming and J lost 2 bases; unmatched junction nucleotides: 5. The CDR3 here is CASSDLAGGRQETQYF. DNA of the CDR3: TGTGCCAGCAGTGATCTAGCGGGAGGTCGACAAGAGACCCAGTACTTC.

V usage is TRBV30 and J usage is TRBJ2-7; 7 nucleotides agree with TRBD2. Germline loops: CDR1 GTSNPN, CDR2 SVGIG (reference sequence). This CDR3 comprises 11 residues. With 7 bases clipped from V and 3 bases from J, the junction kept 3 bases outside the gene matches. The CDR3 reads CASSGRYEQYF. CDR3 nucleotide sequence: TGTGCCTCTAGCGGCCGCTACGAGCAGTACTTC.

V gene TRBV2 combines with J gene TRBJ2-1; 10 nucleotides match TRBD2. J was trimmed by 7 bases and V by 4 bases; bases with no gene match: 7. Germline lookup yields CDR1 SNHLY and CDR2 FYNNEI. This CDR3 comprises 15 residues. CDR3 amino acids: CASSGSGRAGNEQFF. The CDR3 nucleotides are TGTGCCAGCAGTGGCAGCGGGAGGGCCGGTAATGAGCAGTTCTTC.

This clone was recorded once. In nucleotides, the CDR3 is TGTGCTAGTGGTTATTTCGGGGGAGGGTTCATCGGGGAGCTGTTTTTT. Its protein is CASGYFGGGFIGELFF. The V and J genes are TRBV12-5 and TRBJ2-2; 7 positions agree with TRBD2. This CDR3 spans 16 amino acids. V lost 4 bases to trimming and J lost 7 bases; unmatched junction nucleotides: 12. From germline, CDR1 is LGHNT and CDR2 FRNRAP.

This clone has just a few counts. This chain connects TRBV18 to TRBJ1-1; 8 nucleotides line up with TRBD1. The CDR3 is made up of 15 amino acids. With V trimmed by 6 bases and J by 1 base, 7 bases remained unmatched. The germline V gene has CDR1 KGHSH and CDR2 LQKENI. CDR3 DNA sequence: TGTGCCAGCTCCCGAGCCGGGACAGGGAACACTGAAGCTTTCTTT. Amino acid sequence: CASSRAGTGNTEAFF.

The CDR3 nucleotides are TGCGCCAGCAGCTTGGAGGCGGCCGGGACAGGGGTTAAGGGCTACACCTTC. Encoded protein: CASSLEAAGTGVKGYTF. The chain combines TRBV5-1 with TRBJ1-2, with 10 bases matching TRBD1. V dropped 0 bases and J dropped 8; count of bases not matched to a gene: 13. This CDR3 comprises 17 residues. The germline gives CDR1 SGHRS, CDR2 YFSETQ.

This sequence joins TRBV19 and TRBJ1-5; D may be TRBD1 (6 bases). There are 15 residues in the CDR3. With 2 bases removed from V and 5 bases from J, the gap between germline ends came to 13 bases. CDR1 and CDR2 (germline): LNHDA, SQIVND (reference sequence). CDR3 nucleotide sequence: TGTGCCAGTAGTATATCGGCAAGGGGGTATCAGCCCCAGCATTTT. Its protein is CASSISARGYQPQHF.

This sequence joins TRBV6-6 and TRBJ2-1; D is undetermined. Looked up from germline, CDR1 is MNHNY and CDR2 is SVGAGI (reference sequence). With 2 bases removed from V and 2 bases from J, the gap between germline ends came to 10 bases. CDR3 length: 15 residues. The CDR3 is CASSYVIAAYNEQFF. In DNA form, the CDR3 reads TGTGCCAGCAGTTACGTGATAGCAGCCTACAATGAGCAGTTCTTC.

On this clone: Additional DNA sequences in this sample encode the identical CDR3. The rearrangement links TRBV7-2 to TRBJ1-5; maybe TRBD1 (6 bases). Germline lookup yields CDR1 SGHTA and CDR2 FQGNSA. The CDR3 consists of 14 residues. V was pared by 1 base and J by 3 bases, with 7 bases between. The chain's CDR3 is CASSLGGLNQPQHF. The CDR3 coding sequence is TGTGCCAGCAGCTTAGGGGGGCTCAATCAGCCCCAGCATTTT.

The chain has TRBV19 and TRBJ2-1; possibly TRBD2 for D (6 bases). Germline values: CDR1 LNHDA, CDR2 SQIVND (reference sequence). Trimming shortened V by 3 bases and J by 6 bases, and 9 bases separated the two germline ends. The CDR3 consists of 13 residues. Here the CDR3 reads CASSIQGGNEQFF. The CDR3 region has the DNA TGTGCCAGTAGTATTCAGGGAGGCAATGAGCAGTTCTTC.

The chain is built from TRBV19 and TRBJ1-2; 7 nucleotides line up with TRBD1. The CDR3 has 15 amino acids. Germline V gives CDR1 LNHDA, CDR2 SQIVND (reference sequence). Trimming cost V 5 bases and J 3 bases; bases outside gene matches: 9. CDR3 sequence (DNA): TGTGCCAGTAGTGCATCCGGGACAGCTTACTATGGCTACACCTTC. Amino acid sequence: CASSASGTAYYGYTF. Complete variable domain (other parts from reference TRBV19 and TRBJ1-2): DGGITQSPKYLFRKEGQNVTLSCEQNLNHDAMYWYRQDPGQGLRLIYYSQIVNDFQKGDIAEGYSVSREKKESFPLTVTSAQKNPTAFYLCASSASGTAYYGYTFGSGTRLTVV.

This chain joins TRBV6-1 and TRBJ1-5, with 11 bases fitting TRBD1. With V trimmed by 10 bases and J by 4 bases, 3 bases remained unmatched. This CDR3 spans 13 amino acids. Germline values: CDR1 MNHNS, CDR2 SASEGT. As DNA, the CDR3 is TGTGCCACCGGACAGGGGGCTAATCAGCCCCAGCATTTT. Translating gives CATGQGANQPQHF.

This chain uses TRBV28 with TRBJ2-5; 9 bases agree with TRBD2. Germline V gene lookup returns CDR1 MDHEN and CDR2 SYDVKM. Unmatched junction bases numbered 5, after V lost 2 bases and J lost 4 bases. The CDR3 runs 15 residues. CDR3 coding DNA: TGTGCCAGCAGTTTAGCGGGAGGGGGGGGAGAGACCCAGTACTTC. It specifies CASSLAGGGGETQYF.